The following is a T cell receptor beta chain sequence with its context. Its antigen is currently unknown. As to time point: baseline pretreatment blood. Treatment described: 15 Gy SBRT to primary tumor, nephrectomy 4 weeks later. The sample comes from a study of radiation and T cells in renal cell carcinoma. Study-level information: Nephrectomy followed 15 Gy stereotactic body radiation by 4 weeks.

General observations from the study: In blood, top tumor clones expanded by 2 weeks, shrinking by 4. Baseline intratumoral clonotype presence is unknown without pretreatment biopsies.

Trimming shortened V by 10 bases and J by 7 bases, and 14 bases separated the two germline ends. In germline, CDR1 is MNHEY, CDR2 SMNVEV (reference sequence). The CDR3 consists of 12 residues. Measured with immunoSEQ multiplex PCR; TCRdb has only the in-frame clones, and not every one. The sample has about 59,000 clones; just under 80% are singletons. The sequenced sample was blood, obtained from a patient whose treatment included radiotherapy and nephrectomy. The sequence was obtained from a man aged 55-75 years with renal cell carcinoma. The V and J genes are TRBV27 and TRBJ2-4; the D is unclear. The CDR3 DNA follows: TGTGCCACTCGAAGCGTAGGTAACATTCAGTACTTC. This gives the protein CATRSVGNIQYF.